What follows is one T cell receptor beta chain and its context. Its antigen is undetermined. A read error may be the cause here, since a much bigger clone is one base away. With 4 bases removed from V and 4 bases from J, the gap between germline ends came to 4 bases. This CDR3 has 12 amino acids. The record originates from a study of CD8 T cells in ankylosing spondylitis. MiXCR, applied by TCRdb to the 5' RACE reads, yields one record per CDR3 protein. The sample has a few hundred thousand distinct CDR3 sequences, 18% seen once. General study points: Earlier studies detected some motif variants in reactive arthritis synovial fluid and blood. Disease-linked clones were CD8+ and relatively rare in peripheral blood.

The chain employs TRBV12-3 or TRBV12-4 and TRBJ2-2; D is ambiguous. The receptor was derived from a male donor with ankylosing spondylitis or in good health (not recorded which). Source material: blood, either unsorted or a sorted T cell fraction (not recorded which). The CDR3 DNA is TGTGCCAGCAGTTGGGGCACCGGGGAGCTGTTTTTT. It yields the protein CASSWGTGELFF.